A selection of T cell receptor beta chains follows, all from one sample in a study of human T cells and chemical hapten exposure. Each CDR3 protein is one row after TCRdb ran MiXCR on the RACE reads. The sample carries about 84,000 distinct CDR3 sequences, more than 9% recorded once. The sequencing here drew on whole blood, taken in connection with sensitization to the hapten diphenylcyclopropenone (DPC). The receptor source for this set is a woman aged 45 to 65 with alopecia areata. Some clones in this sample may be carry-over from other donors' samples. Each CDR3 is given with its conserved first and last residue. A D gene is named only where the DNA matches it firmly. A row's size may be missing; if present it is once, few, many or a size class.

many TRBJ2-7 TRBV5-6 NA TGTGCCAGCAGCTTGGACAGGTTGTACGAGCAGTACTTC CASSLDRLYEQYF
many TRBJ2-6 TRBV5-1 TRBD1 TGCGCCAGCAGCCCGACAGGGGGCACTGGGGCCAACGTCCTGACTTTC CASSPTGGTGANVLTF
many TRBJ2-1 TRBV7-2 NA TGTGCCAGCAGCTTAGCTCCTTACTCCTACAATGAGCAGTTCTTC CASSLAPYSYNEQFF
NA TRBJ1-4 TRBV3-1 NA TGTGCCAGCAGCGGACAGAATGAAAAACTGTTTTTT CASSGQNEKLFF
NA TRBJ1-1 TRBV10-3 NA TGTGCCATGGCAACGTCAGGGGACACTGAAGCTTTCTTT CAMATSGDTEAFF
few TRBJ2-2 TRBV7-7 NA TGTGCCAGCAGCCACCTTTGGGACACCGGGGAGCTGTTTTTT CASSHLWDTGELFF
many TRBJ2-7 TRBV7-9 TRBD1 TGTGCCAGCAGCGACAGGGGAGGCTACGAGCAGTACTTC CASSDRGGYEQYF
many TRBJ2-7 TRBV11-2 TRBD2 TGTGCCAGCAGCTCGGGACTAGCGGGAGGGAGCTCCTACGAGCAGTACTTC CASSSGLAGGSSYEQYF
many TRBJ2-3 TRBV2 NA TGTGCCAGCAGCCCCCAGGGCACAGATACGCAGTATTTT CASSPQGTDTQYF
NA TRBJ2-7 TRBV27 TRBD1 TGTGCCAGCAGTTTATTCGGACAGGGGCCCTACGAGCAGTACTTC CASSLFGQGPYEQYF
NA TRBJ2-1 TRBV4-3 NA TGCGCCAGCAGCCAAGGGAACACCAATGAGCAGTTCTTC CASSQGNTNEQFF
many TRBJ1-2 TRBV12-3/TRBV12-4 TRBD1 TGTGCCAGCAGCTCTACAGGGGGCGGTATCTATGGCTACACCTTC CASSSTGGGIYGYTF
NA TRBJ2-2 TRBV27 NA TGTGCCAGCAGTTTATATGGTTATAGGTGGGTTGCGGCCACCGGGGAGCTGTTTTTT CASSLYGYRWVAATGELFF
many TRBJ2-1 TRBV27 NA TGTGCCAGCAGTCGGGCAGGGGCCCGGGATGAGCAGTTCTTC CASSRAGARDEQFF
many TRBJ2-2 TRBV24-1 TRBD1 TGTGCCACCAGTGAGGGACAGGGGCGGTGGACCCAAACCGGGGAGCTGTTTTTT CATSEGQGRWTQTGELFF
many TRBJ2-7 TRBV27 NA TGTGCCAGCAGTTTATCTAAGACAGTCTCCTACGAGCAGTACTTC CASSLSKTVSYEQYF
few TRBJ2-3 TRBV7-8 TRBD2 TGTGCCAGCAGCGGAACTAGCGGGATGACAGATACGCAGTATTTT CASSGTSGMTDTQYF
NA TRBJ2-1 TRBV7-9 TRBD1 TGTGCCAGCAGCCCAGGGAGGACAGGGACCTACAATGAGCAGTTCTTC CASSPGRTGTYNEQFF
many TRBJ2-5 TRBV6-1 NA TGTGCCAGCAGTGAAATGGACCGGGGGGAGACCCAGTACTTC CASSEMDRGETQYF